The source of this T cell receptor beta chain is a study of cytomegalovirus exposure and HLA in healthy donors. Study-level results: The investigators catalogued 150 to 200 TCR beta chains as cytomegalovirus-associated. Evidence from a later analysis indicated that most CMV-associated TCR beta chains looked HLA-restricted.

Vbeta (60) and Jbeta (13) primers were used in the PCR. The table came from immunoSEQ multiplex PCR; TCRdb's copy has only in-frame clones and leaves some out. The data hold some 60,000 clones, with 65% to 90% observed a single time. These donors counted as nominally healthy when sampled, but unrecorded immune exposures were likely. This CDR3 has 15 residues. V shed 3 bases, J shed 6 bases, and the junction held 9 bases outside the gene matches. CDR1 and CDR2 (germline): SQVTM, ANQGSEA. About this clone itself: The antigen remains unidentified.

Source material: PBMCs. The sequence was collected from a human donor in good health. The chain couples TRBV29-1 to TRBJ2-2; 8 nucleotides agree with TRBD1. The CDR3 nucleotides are TGCAGCGTTGAGTGGAGCGACAGGGGCGCCGGGGAGCTGTTTTTT. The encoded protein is CSVEWSDRGAGELFF.